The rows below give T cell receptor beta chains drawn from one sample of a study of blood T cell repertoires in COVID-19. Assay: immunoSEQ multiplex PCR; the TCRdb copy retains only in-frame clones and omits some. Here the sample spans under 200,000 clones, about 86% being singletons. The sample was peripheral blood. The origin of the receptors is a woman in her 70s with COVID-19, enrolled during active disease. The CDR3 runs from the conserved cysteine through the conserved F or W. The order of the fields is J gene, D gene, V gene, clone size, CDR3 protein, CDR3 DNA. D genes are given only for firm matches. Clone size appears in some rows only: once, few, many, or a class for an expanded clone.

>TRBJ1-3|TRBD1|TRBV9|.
CASSVGDRRGNSGNTIYF
TGTGCCAGCAGCGTCGGGGACAGGAGGGGAAACTCTGGAAACACCATATATTTT
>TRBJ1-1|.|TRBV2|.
CASKLQGTEAFF
TGTGCCAGCAAACTGCAGGGGACTGAAGCTTTCTTT
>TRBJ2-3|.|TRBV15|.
CATSRGVAWTLQADTQYF
TGTGCCACCAGCAGAGGGGTGGCGTGGACACTGCAAGCAGATACGCAGTATTTT
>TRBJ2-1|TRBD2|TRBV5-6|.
CASRPSGTYNEQFF
TGTGCCAGCAGACCTAGCGGGACCTACAATGAGCAGTTCTTC
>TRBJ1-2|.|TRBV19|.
CASSKTRGPNYGYTF
TGTGCCAGTAGTAAGACCAGGGGTCCTAACTATGGCTACACCTTC
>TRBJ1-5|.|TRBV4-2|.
CASSRESSNQPQHF
TGTGCCAGCAGCAGGGAGAGCAGCAATCAGCCCCAGCATTTT
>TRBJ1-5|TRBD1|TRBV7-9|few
CASSSGTGGNQPQHF
TGTGCCAGCAGCTCCGGGACAGGGGGCAATCAGCCCCAGCATTTT
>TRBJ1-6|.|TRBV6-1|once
CASSEAGGLGSSYNSPLHF
TGTGCCAGCAGTGAAGCGGGTGGGCTTGGGAGCTCCTATAATTCACCCCTCCACTTT
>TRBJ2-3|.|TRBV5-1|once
CASSLVQGTTDTQYF
TGCGCCAGCAGCTTGGTGCAGGGTACGACAGATACGCAGTATTTT
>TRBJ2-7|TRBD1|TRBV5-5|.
CASSWTAGGSYEQYF
TGTGCCAGCAGCTGGACGGCAGGGGGCTCCTACGAGCAGTACTTC
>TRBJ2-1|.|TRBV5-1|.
CASSLAPGALDNEQFF
TGCGCCAGCAGCTTGGCCCCAGGGGCACTAGACAATGAGCAGTTCTTC
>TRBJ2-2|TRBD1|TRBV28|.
CATTGGWITGELFF
TGTGCCACCACAGGGGGTTGGATCACCGGGGAGCTGTTTTTT
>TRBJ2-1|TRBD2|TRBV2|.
CASRVTSGGNTYNEQFF
TGTGCCAGCAGAGTGACTAGCGGGGGTAATACCTACAATGAGCAGTTCTTC
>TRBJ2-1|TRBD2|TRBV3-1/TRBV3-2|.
CASSHAASGPSYNEQFF
TGTGCCAGCAGCCATGCCGCTAGCGGGCCTTCCTACAATGAGCAGTTCTTC
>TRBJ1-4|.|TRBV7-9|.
CASSLRGHNEKLFF
TGTGCCAGCAGCTTAAGGGGCCATAATGAAAAACTGTTTTTT
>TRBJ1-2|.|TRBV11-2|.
CASSMVLSYGYTF
TGTGCCAGCAGCATGGTTCTAAGCTATGGCTACACCTTC
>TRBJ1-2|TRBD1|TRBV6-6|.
CASSLDRVYGYTF
TGTGCCAGCAGTCTCGACAGGGTCTATGGCTACACCTTC
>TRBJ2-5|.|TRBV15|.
CATSRGRQETQYF
TGTGCCACCAGCAGAGGCAGACAAGAGACCCAGTACTTC
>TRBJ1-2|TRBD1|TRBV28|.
CASSQGQESYGYTF
TGTGCCAGCAGCCAGGGACAGGAGAGCTATGGCTACACCTTC
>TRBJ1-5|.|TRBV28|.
CASRPTGQPQHF
TGTGCCAGCAGACCGACGGGACAGCCCCAGCATTTT
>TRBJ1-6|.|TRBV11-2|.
CASSLNPGVKSPLHF
TGTGCCAGCAGCTTAAACCCGGGAGTAAAGTCACCCCTCCACTTT
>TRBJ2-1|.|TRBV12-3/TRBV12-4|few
CASSWTHEQFF
TGTGCCAGCAGTTGGACACATGAGCAGTTCTTC
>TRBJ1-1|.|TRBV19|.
CASSIVMNTEAFF
TGTGCCAGTAGTATTGTTATGAACACTGAAGCTTTCTTT
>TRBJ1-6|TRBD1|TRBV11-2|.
CASSLAHPGQGDSPLHF
TGTGCCAGCAGCTTAGCCCACCCGGGACAGGGGGATTCACCCCTCCACTTT
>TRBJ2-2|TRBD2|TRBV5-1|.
CASHRGGADGTGELFF
TGCGCCAGCCACCGGGGGGGCGCGGATGGCACCGGGGAGCTGTTTTTT
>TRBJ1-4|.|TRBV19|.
CASSPQTGWGEKLFF
TGTGCCAGTAGTCCGCAGACAGGTTGGGGAGAAAAACTGTTTTTT
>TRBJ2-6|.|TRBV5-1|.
CATHLEGLTGANVLTF
TGCGCCACCCATCTGGAGGGACTGACTGGGGCCAACGTCCTGACTTTC
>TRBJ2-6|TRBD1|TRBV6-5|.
CASSTGVGANVLTF
TGTGCCAGCTCTACAGGGGTGGGGGCCAACGTCCTGACTTTC
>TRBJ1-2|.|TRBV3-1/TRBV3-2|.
CASSQGRQANYGYTF
TGTGCCAGCAGCCAAGGCCGACAGGCAAATTATGGCTACACCTTC
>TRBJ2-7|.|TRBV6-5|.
CASSYTGSAGEQYF
TGTGCCAGCAGTTATACAGGGTCCGCAGGCGAGCAGTACTTC
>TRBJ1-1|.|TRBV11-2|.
CASSLDLANTEAFF
TGTGCCAGCAGCTTAGATCTAGCGAATACTGAAGCTTTCTTT